This paragraph covers one T cell receptor (beta chain) sequence. This clone's antigen is unknown. Base qualities are not provided; no much larger clone lies one nucleotide away. Each sample was amplified as two independent genomic DNA replicates: approximately 0.49 ug for blood and approximately 1.5 ug for tumor or normal breast. Following the manufacturer's instructions, the ImmunoSeq Intro kit was used to carry out TCRB sequencing on genomic DNA. The multiplex PCR ran for 25 to 40 cycles using proprietary primers and spike-in control sequences for absolute quantification. Single-end 150-bp reads were used to sequence an 87-bp fragment spanning the CDR3 plus the flanking V and J genes. Each lane of an Illumina MiSeq running version 3.0 chemistry carried seven multiplexed samples, with two replicates apiece. The authors processed their data as follows. The vendor's proprietary pipeline processed the raw data and merged both replicates into a single result for each sample. Clonotypes were defined as productive rearrangements sharing the V-gene family, CDR3 amino acid sequence and J-gene segment. Clonality was computed as 1 minus the normalized Shannon entropy (Pielou evenness) of TCRB abundances. T cell density was estimated by dividing total templates by the number of input cells inferred from the DNA input amount. Recon with default parameters was used to estimate total repertoire diversity and clonality. A clonotype was considered tumor-enriched if its abundance in tumor exceeded 0.1% and was at least 32-fold higher than its abundance in normal breast. In TCRdb, the immuneACCESS table is reduced to in-frame sequences with V and J assigned. These tables do not hold every clone; where another copy was compared, an unresolved V gene accounts for under half, and the others remain unexplained. For V, J and clone size, that table is used; D and trimming come from the DNA. In this sample the table shows around 41,000 clones, roughly 69% of which occur a single time. The ten largest account for 5.5% to 8% of the sample.

The data were taken from a study of early stage breast cancer tumors (dated by TCRdb to the late 2010s). Regarding the complete study: Of the 15 to 20 invasive breast tumors, roughly 12 were found to be estrogen receptor-positive, progesterone receptor-positive and HER2-negative. Across all samples, approximately 2,500,000 templates representing 1,097,674 unique clonotypes were detected. Most of the 12 ER+/PR+/HER2- tumors were invasive ductal carcinomas, while the other four were invasive lobular carcinomas. On average, each sample got about 10-fold read coverage. The research as a whole found: Chain pairing and functional markers such as CD4, CD8 and FOXP3 were not captured by bulk genomic DNA sequencing of unsorted cells. Repertoires from blood and normal breast were more alike than repertoires from blood and tumor, and in about 90% of the 16 patients, comparing each tissue with blood separated tumor from normal. Enriched TCRB sequences shared across patients were mostly commonly generated sequences, unlikely to play an important role in the tumor microenvironment. Compared with adjacent normal breast tissue, tumors had higher clonality and around 2.5-fold greater T cell density. Because the cohort was small, a breakdown by tumor subtype could not be done.

The study profiled bulk TCR beta-chain repertoires in matched peripheral blood, tumor and adjacent normal breast tissue taken from some 15 patients with early-stage breast cancer. Before surgery, whole blood (about 4.5-11 mL) was collected into EDTA tubes and processed within 2 hours. Ficoll-Paque centrifugation in SepMate-50 tubes was used to isolate peripheral blood mononuclear cells. For storage in liquid nitrogen, PBMCs were cryopreserved as aliquots of about 1.7 to 4.5 million cells in about 90% FBS with roughly 10% DMSO. The Qiagen AllPrep DNA/RNA Mini kit was used to extract genomic DNA. Counted from cysteine to phenylalanine, this CDR3 has 15 amino acids. Only the CDR3 portion is preserved as DNA: 45 bases, with reading frame beginning at the first base. Looking up the germline V gene yields CDR1 MNHEY and CDR2 SVGAGI. The V end gives up 2 bases and the J end 1 base, leaving 4 bases in the junction not matched to a gene.

The sequence was obtained from a person aged 45-65 years with breast cancer. The sample consisted of blood. Here the chain combines TRBV6-5 and TRBJ1-1; TRBD1 aligns with 7 central bases. The DNA reads as follows: TGTGCCAGCAGTTACCTCCGGACAGGGAACACTGAAGCTTTCTTT. It translates to CASSYLRTGNTEAFF.